This T cell receptor beta chain was sequenced in a study of blood T cell repertoires in COVID-19. The CDR3 contains 12 residues. Trimming removed 5 bases at V and 4 bases at J, with 6 bases between. Some clones are missing from TCRdb's copy, which holds only in-frame ones; the method was immunoSEQ multiplex PCR. Seen here are approximately 350,000 clones, 80% to 85% observed once, and the top ten hold 5.1%. Source material: PBMCs or T cells enriched from blood (not recorded which). The TCR originated in a woman aged 50 to 60 who had recovered from COVID-19. The chain is built from TRBV12-3 or TRBV12-4 and TRBJ2-1; D gene unclear. The CDR3 region is CASSGPYNEQFF. The CDR3 DNA reads as TGTGCCAGCAGTGGGCCTTACAATGAGCAGTTCTTC.